The next 30 T cell receptor beta chains were all read from a single sample in a study of CD8+ T cells in alopecia areata. The sequencing template was cDNA reverse transcribed from extracted RNA. Using immunoSEQ multiplex PCR, the repertoire was profiled, and TCRdb retains in-frame clones only, with some absent. The sample lists 98,000 or so clones; around 60% were seen once. Treatment given: oral pan-JAK inhibitor, 5-10 mg twice daily. The material sequenced was CD8+ T cells sorted from blood, taken at week 4, from a patient treated with tofacitinib. The receptors here all came from a human donor with alopecia areata.

A few counts support this clone. The J gene is TRBJ2-5, the V gene TRBV7-9; TRBD2 is a possible D gene (6 bases). CDR1 SEHNR and CDR2 FQNEAQ come from the germline V gene (reference sequence). Trimming stripped 10 bases from V and 2 bases from J, with 20 bases between. The CDR3 length is 15 residues. The CDR3 bases are TGTGCCACCCATTCCGGGGGTTCCTTTCAAGAGACCCAGTACTTC. Translated, it gives CATHSGGSFQETQYF. The whole variable domain, remainder taken from reference TRBV7-9 and TRBJ2-5, is DTGVSQNPRHKITKRGQNVTFRCDPISEHNRLYWYRQTLGQGPEFLTYFQNEAQLEKSRLLSDRFSAERPKGSFSTLEIQRTEQGDSAMYLCATHSGGSFQETQYFGPGTRLLVL.

In this sample, this clone turned up a few times. V and J are TRBV29-1 and TRBJ2-1; TRBD1 agrees at 7 bases. This CDR3 is built from 16 residues. The junction had 8 bases not matched to a gene; V was cut back by 1 base and J by 2 bases. The germline gives CDR1 SQVTM, CDR2 ANQGSEA. The DNA for the CDR3 is TGCAGCGTTGAAGGGACCACAGGGGATGCCTACAATGAGCAGTTCTTC. As protein: CSVEGTTGDAYNEQFF.

V gene TRBV9 combines with J gene TRBJ2-7, with 11 bases identical to TRBD1. Germline V CDR1 and CDR2: SGDLS, YYNGEE. This CDR3 has 14 residues. J lost 3 bases, V lost 5 bases, and 4 bases had no gene match. CDR3 DNA: TGTGCCAGCAGTGGACAGGGGGCTCACTACGAGCAGTACTTC. As protein: CASSGQGAHYEQYF.

J is TRBJ2-1 and V is TRBV2; 9 bases fit TRBD1. This CDR3 comprises 15 residues. The J segment lost 9 bases and the V segment lost 6 bases, leaving 12 bases of the junction unmatched. The germline gives CDR1 SNHLY, CDR2 FYNNEI. DNA for the CDR3: TGTGCCAGCAGCCTCACAGGGGGCGATTTTTCTGAGCAGTTCTTC. Protein sequence: CASSLTGGDFSEQFF.

The J gene is TRBJ2-1, the V gene TRBV9; D unresolved. The CDR3 totals 13 residues. CDR1 SGDLS and CDR2 YYNGEE come from the germline V gene. V shed 4 bases and J shed 3 bases, with 8 bases lying between them. CDR3 protein: CASSLRDYNEQFF. The CDR3 coding sequence is TGTGCCAGCAGCCTTCGAGACTACAATGAGCAGTTCTTC.

V gene TRBV9 combines with J gene TRBJ2-7; D might be TRBD1 (6 bases). Per the germline V gene, CDR1 is SGDLS and CDR2 is YYNGEE. CDR3 length equals 14 residues. V was pared by 3 bases and J by 1 base, with 11 bases between. The CDR3 DNA sequence: TGTGCCAGCAGCGCGTCGACAGGTTCCTACGAGCAGTACTTC. This encodes CASSASTGSYEQYF. Using reference TRBV9 and TRBJ2-7 for the parts outside the CDR3, the full variable domain is DSGVTQTPKHLITATGQRVTLRCSPRSGDLSVYWYQQSLDQGLQFLIQYYNGEERAKGNILERFSAQQFPDLHSELNLSSLELGDSALYFCASSASTGSYEQYFGPGTRLTVT.

The chain employs TRBV30 and TRBJ2-6; D is perhaps TRBD2 (5 bases). Germline lookup yields CDR1 GTSNPN and CDR2 SVGIG (reference sequence). The V gene lost 4 bases and the J gene lost 5 bases, with 15 bases spanning the gap. This CDR3 comprises 15 residues. The DNA for the CDR3 is TGTGCCTGGAAAGTAGCGCGTAGTCGGGCCAACGTCCTGACTTTC. It codes for CAWKVARSRANVLTF.

The table lists this clone with a few counts. CDR3 sequence (DNA): TGCAGCGTTGTCGATTTCAGGGGGGGCTCGGGAACTGAAGCTTTCTTT. This translates into CSVVDFRGGSGTEAFF. The V call is TRBV29-1, the J call TRBJ1-1, with 7 bases fitting TRBD1. The CDR3 has 16 residues. Per the germline V gene, CDR1 is SQVTM and CDR2 is ANQGSEA. After removal of 4 bases from V and 5 bases from J, the junction contained 16 bases not matched to a gene.

The chain has TRBV28 and TRBJ2-1; 10 nucleotides align to TRBD2. This CDR3 has 14 residues. The V segment lost 7 bases and the J segment 7 bases; nucleotides outside the gene matches: 7. The germline CDR1 and CDR2 sequences are MDHEN and SYDVKM. The CDR3 DNA reads as TGTGCCAGCACCTTAGCGGGAGGTTATAATGAGCAGTTCTTC. Its protein product is CASTLAGGYNEQFF. The whole variable domain, filled in from reference TRBV28 and TRBJ2-1, reads DVKVTQSSRYLVKRTGEKVFLECVQDMDHENMFWYRQDPGLGLRLIYFSYDVKMKEKGDIPEGYSVSREKKERFSLILESASTNQTSMYLCASTLAGGYNEQFFGPGTRLTVL.

J is TRBJ2-5 and V is TRBV7-9; 7 nucleotides align to TRBD1. The CDR3 length is 15 residues. Per germline, CDR1 SEHNR and CDR2 FQNEAQ (reference sequence). The V segment lost 5 bases and the J segment 2 bases; nucleotides outside the gene matches: 8. CDR3 region: CASSPGTVLQETQYF. CDR3 DNA sequence: TGTGCCAGCAGCCCCGGGACAGTTCTACAAGAGACCCAGTACTTC.

Only a few counts were recorded for this clone. The gene calls are TRBV4-1 and TRBJ2-1; 9 bases fit TRBD2. This CDR3 contains 15 residues. V was pared by 4 bases and J by 6 bases, with 7 bases of the junction left unmatched. Germline V gene data show CDR1 as MGHRA and CDR2 as YSYEKL. For the CDR3, the DNA is TGCGCCAGCAGCCCGGACGGGACTAGCATCAATGAGCAGTTCTTC. This encodes CASSPDGTSINEQFF.

This chain joins TRBV5-1 and TRBJ2-7; no clear D gene. This CDR3 region has 15 residues. V dropped 4 bases and J dropped 0 bases, with 14 bases sitting between them. In germline, CDR1 is SGHRS, CDR2 YFSETQ. The CDR3: CASSLEPSLSYEQYF. The CDR3 coding sequence is TGCGCCAGCAGCCTGGAGCCTAGTCTCTCCTACGAGCAGTACTTC.

The chain is built from TRBV30 and TRBJ2-7; TRBD2 might be the D (6 bases). Trimming removed 4 bases from V and 7 bases from J, with 20 bases in between. This CDR3 comprises 14 residues. CDR1 is GTSNPN, CDR2 SVGIG, per germline (reference sequence). CDR3 DNA: TGTGCCTGGATTCCACTCCGGGGGTCTAGGGAGCAGTACTTC. Protein: CAWIPLRGSREQYF. The full variable domain, in which reference TRBV30 and TRBJ2-7 provide the parts outside the CDR3, is SQTIHQWPATLVQPVGSPLSLECTVEGTSNPNLYWYRQAAGRGLQLLFYSVGIGQISSEVPQNLSASRPQDRQFILSSKKLLLSDSGFYLCAWIPLRGSREQYFGPGTRLTVT.

V is TRBV2 and J is TRBJ2-1, with D hard to call. The CDR3 has 18 amino acids. V shed 10 bases and J shed 3 bases, with 28 bases lying between them. Per the germline V gene, CDR1 is SNHLY and CDR2 is FYNNEI. The CDR3 sequence: CATRMDGTSASHYNEQFF. CDR3 nucleotide sequence: TGTGCCACCCGAATGGACGGAACTTCAGCCTCTCACTACAATGAGCAGTTCTTC.

This clone was picked up a small number of times. The chain uses TRBV7-8 and TRBJ2-3; 12 bases map to TRBD1. The trim removed 2 bases at V and 4 bases at J, leaving 4 bases unmatched. This CDR3 region has 16 residues. Germline V gene lookup returns CDR1 SGHVS and CDR2 FQNEAQ. The CDR3 bases are TGTGCCAGCAGCTTATATGGGACAGGGGGCGCAGATACGCAGTATTTT. Translating gives CASSLYGTGGADTQYF. The full variable domain, with the rest looked up from reference TRBV7-8 and TRBJ2-3, is GAGVSQSPRYKVAKRGQDVALRCDPISGHVSLFWYQQALGQGPEFLTYFQNEAQLDKSGLPSDRFFAERPEGSVSTLKIQRTQQEDSAVYLCASSLYGTGGADTQYFGPGTRLTVL.

J is TRBJ2-7 and V is TRBV30; 7 bases line up with TRBD1. CDR3 size: 15 residues. Germline V gene sequence: CDR1 GTSNPN, CDR2 SVGIG (reference sequence). V trimming: 0 bases; J trimming: 3 bases; junction bases outside the gene matches: 8. CDR3: CAWSVRQGRVYEQYF. DNA of the CDR3: TGTGCCTGGAGTGTACGACAGGGAAGGGTCTACGAGCAGTACTTC.

V gene TRBV15 combines with J gene TRBJ2-5; 10 bases map to TRBD1. Trimming cost V 0 bases and J 3 bases; bases outside gene matches: 4. From germline, CDR1 is LNHNV and CDR2 YYDKDF (reference sequence). This CDR3 is built from 16 residues. CDR3 sequence (DNA): TGTGCCACCAGCAGAGATCGGGGGACAGGGGAAGAGACCCAGTACTTC. Residues: CATSRDRGTGEETQYF.

V usage is TRBV15 and J usage is TRBJ1-2; a weak D match, TRBD1 (6 bases). Germline V gives CDR1 LNHNV, CDR2 YYDKDF (reference sequence). The CDR3 consists of 14 residues. Deletions cut 2 bases from V and 5 bases from J, with 12 bases between. The CDR3 protein is CATSRLGQPYGYTF. CDR3 nucleotide sequence: TGTGCCACCAGCAGACTGGGACAACCGTATGGCTACACCTTC. Looking up the rest from reference TRBV15 and TRBJ1-2 gives the full variable domain: DAMVIQNPRYQVTQFGKPVTLSCSQTLNHNVMYWYQQKSSQAPKLLFHYYDKDFNNEADTPDNFQSRRPNTSFCFLDIRSPGLGDTAMYLCATSRLGQPYGYTFGSGTRLTVV.

CDR3 nucleotide sequence: TGTGCCAGCAGCTTTGAGAACACTGAAGCTTTCTTT. As protein: CASSFENTEAFF. This chain links TRBV7-9 with TRBJ1-1, with D hard to call. Trimming removed 3 bases at V and 1 base at J, with 3 bases between. From germline, CDR1 is SEHNR and CDR2 FQNEAQ (reference sequence). The CDR3 is made up of 12 amino acids.

This clone was observed a handful of times. The chain couples TRBV5-5 to TRBJ2-4, with D perhaps matching TRBD2 (7 bases). Trimming removed 1 base from V and 0 bases from J, with 11 bases in between. The germline CDR1 and CDR2 sequences are SGHKS and YYEKEE (reference sequence). CDR3 length equals 16 residues. The CDR3 here is CASSLRGGGAKNIQYF. The CDR3 bases are TGTGCCAGCAGCTTGAGGGGGGGCGGAGCCAAAAACATTCAGTACTTC.

The chain combines TRBV4-2 with TRBJ2-5; D perhaps matches TRBD2 (5 bases). V was cut by 8 bases and J by 3 bases, with 19 bases left in between. Germline CDR1 LGHNA, CDR2 YNFKEQ. The CDR3 has 15 amino acids. DNA for the CDR3: TGTGCCAGCGGATCCCCGGAGGACGCTGAAGAGACCCAGTACTTC. It is translated as CASGSPEDAEETQYF.

V usage is TRBV7-6 and J usage is TRBJ1-6; 11 bases fit TRBD1. The CDR3 has 15 residues. V was pared by 5 bases and J by 7 bases, with 4 bases of the junction left unmatched. CDR1 and CDR2 (germline): SGHVS, FNYEAQ. Here the CDR3 reads CASSPGTGGNSPLHF. The CDR3 coding sequence is TGTGCCAGCAGCCCCGGGACAGGGGGAAATTCACCCCTCCACTTT.

In this sample, this clone turned up a few times. The J gene is TRBJ2-5, the V gene TRBV5-4; 11 bases align to TRBD2. Germline V gene sequence: CDR1 SGHNT, CDR2 YYREEE (reference sequence). CDR3 length: 17 residues. The junction had 9 bases not matched to a gene; V was cut back by 0 bases and J by 5 bases. In nucleotides, the CDR3 is TGTGCCAGCAGCTTGGTAGCCCCTAGCGGGGGGAGGGAGACCCAGTACTTC. This encodes CASSLVAPSGGRETQYF.

The chain employs TRBV19 and TRBJ1-2; D not resolved. Germline V gene lookup returns CDR1 LNHDA and CDR2 SQIVND (reference sequence). V lost 4 bases and J 3 bases, leaving 12 bases between the germline ends. This CDR3 is 14 amino acids long. The DNA of the CDR3 is TGTGCCAGTAGTAGCCCGCCCTCATACTATGGCTACACCTTC. Its protein is CASSSPPSYYGYTF. The whole variable domain, remainder taken from reference TRBV19 and TRBJ1-2, is DGGITQSPKYLFRKEGQNVTLSCEQNLNHDAMYWYRQDPGQGLRLIYYSQIVNDFQKGDIAEGYSVSREKKESFPLTVTSAQKNPTAFYLCASSSPPSYYGYTFGSGTRLTVV.

This clone was counted between two and nine times. The chain links TRBV4-1 to TRBJ2-3; no clear D. CDR3 length: 13 residues. The germline V gene has CDR1 MGHRA and CDR2 YSYEKL. V was cut by 1 base and J by 4 bases, with 6 bases left in between. The CDR3 DNA follows: TGCGCCAGCAGCCAAGGTCCTCCAGATACGCAGTATTTT. Encoded protein: CASSQGPPDTQYF.

Only a few counts were recorded for this clone. The rearrangement uses TRBV7-9 and TRBJ2-7; D gene unclear. CDR3 size: 12 residues. Trimming left V 1 base short and J 5 bases short, with 6 bases between. Germline CDR1 is SEHNR and CDR2 is FQNEAQ (reference sequence). The CDR3 spells CASSLGSHEQYF. The DNA of the CDR3 is TGTGCCAGCAGCTTAGGAAGCCACGAGCAGTACTTC.

This chain uses TRBV5-6 with TRBJ2-1; tentatively, D is TRBD1 or TRBD2 (5 bases each). Germline assignment: CDR1 SGHDT and CDR2 YYEEEE. There are 15 residues in the CDR3. Trimming stripped 2 bases from V and 2 bases from J, with 11 bases between. DNA of the CDR3: TGTGCCAGCAGCTTCGGGGACGGTACCTACAATGAGCAGTTCTTC. Amino acid sequence: CASSFGDGTYNEQFF. The full variable domain, rest sourced from reference TRBV5-6 and TRBJ2-1, is DAGVTQSPTHLIKTRGQQVTLRCSPKSGHDTVSWYQQALGQGPQFIFQYYEEEERQRGNFPDRFSGHQFPNYSSELNVNALLLGDSALYLCASSFGDGTYNEQFFGPGTRLTVL.

This clone was detected many times. The chain uses TRBV6-6 and TRBJ2-3; D unresolved. Germline V lookup: CDR1 MNHNY, CDR2 SVGAGI (reference sequence). Trimming removed 6 bases from V and 0 bases from J, with 7 bases in between. The CDR3 runs 13 residues. CDR3 protein: CASSRDSTDTQYF. The DNA for the CDR3 is TGTGCCAGCAGCCGAGACAGCACAGATACGCAGTATTTT.

V is TRBV29-1 and J is TRBJ1-2; the match to TRBD1 covers 7 bases. Germline assignment: CDR1 SQVTM and CDR2 ANQGSEA. This CDR3 has 12 residues. The J segment lost 4 bases and the V segment lost 6 bases, leaving 5 bases of the junction unmatched. CDR3 DNA sequence: TGCAGCGTCACGACAGGGCCCTATGGCTACACCTTC. This sequence encodes CSVTTGPYGYTF.

The J gene is TRBJ2-5, the V gene TRBV11-2; TRBD1 might be the D (5 bases). Germline V gene sequence: CDR1 SGHAT, CDR2 FQNNGV. The germline V and J ends were trimmed by 2 bases and 5 bases, with 6 bases remaining between them. The CDR3 extends over 12 amino acids. DNA of the CDR3: TGTGCCAGCAGCTTAAAGGGGGAGACCCAGTACTTC. Translating gives CASSLKGETQYF.